A selection of T cell receptor beta chains follows, all from one sample in a study of shared clonotypes between healthy human individuals. TCRdb's copy holds only in-frame clones and misses some; the assay was immunoSEQ multiplex PCR. The sample carries over a million clones, 78% recorded once. What was sequenced was memory CD4+ T cells from PBMCs. These receptors were collected from a man aged 18 to 30 in good health. Some clones in this sample may be carry-over from other donors' samples. The CDR3 runs from the conserved cysteine through the conserved F or W. Each record gives: clone size, V gene, J gene, D gene, CDR3 protein, CDR3 DNA. The D gene is left open where the match is weak. Not all rows give a size; the values are once, few, many and, for expanded clones, a class.

>.|TRBV30|TRBJ2-1|.
CAWSRRGIREQFF
TGTGCCTGGAGTAGGCGGGGTATCCGCGAGCAGTTCTTC
>once|TRBV28|TRBJ2-7|.
CASSLGWERPSYEQYF
TGTGCCAGCAGTTTAGGGTGGGAGCGGCCCTCCTACGAGCAGTACTTC
>.|TRBV28|TRBJ1-5|.
CASSLGQGLTQPQHF
TGTGCCAGCAGTTTGGGGCAGGGATTAACTCAGCCCCAGCATTTT
>.|TRBV5-6|TRBJ2-7|.
CASSFARHSYEQYF
TGTGCCAGCAGCTTCGCTAGACATTCTTACGAGCAGTACTTC
>.|TRBV10-3|TRBJ2-3|TRBD2
CAIRKTSGTDTQYF
TGTGCCATCAGGAAGACTAGCGGCACAGATACGCAGTATTTT
>.|TRBV30|TRBJ1-2|TRBD1
CASLPGTAYGYTF
TGTGCCTCACTCCCCGGGACAGCCTATGGCTACACCTTC
>.|TRBV6-6|TRBJ2-1|TRBD1
CASSLRDRGNEQFF
TGTGCCAGCAGTCTCCGGGACAGGGGGAATGAGCAGTTCTTC
>.|TRBV5-4|TRBJ2-5|TRBD2
CASSSSGTKTQYF
TGTGCCAGCAGCTCTAGCGGGACAAAGACCCAGTACTTC
>.|TRBV10-2|TRBJ2-3|.
CASSESGSSADTQYF
TGCGCCAGCAGTGAGTCTGGCTCTAGCGCAGATACGCAGTATTTT
>.|TRBV28|TRBJ1-2|.
CASSSRGPLKSYGYTF
TGTGCCAGCAGTTCAAGGGGCCCCTTGAAGTCCTATGGCTACACCTTC
>.|TRBV5-6|TRBJ2-3|TRBD2
CASSLIGGLAGFADTQYF
TGTGCCAGCAGCTTGATAGGAGGACTAGCGGGATTCGCAGATACGCAGTATTTT
>.|TRBV28|TRBJ1-4|TRBD1
CASRKDRATGKLFF
TGTGCCAGCAGAAAAGACAGGGCGACGGGAAAACTGTTTTTT
>.|TRBV7-2|TRBJ2-7|.
CASSLVHPAVQQYF
TGTGCCAGCAGCTTAGTCCACCCCGCGGTGCAGCAGTACTTC
>.|TRBV5-5|TRBJ1-2|.
CASSLDRAYYGYTF
TGTGCCAGCAGCTTGGACAGGGCGTACTATGGCTACACCTTC
>few|TRBV5-1|TRBJ2-5|TRBD2
CASSRTRQETQYF
TGCGCCAGCAGCCGGACTAGACAAGAGACCCAGTACTTC
>.|TRBV5-4|TRBJ2-7|.
CASSLVGGGSSYEQYF
TGTGCCAGCAGCTTGGTGGGGGGAGGCAGCTCCTACGAGCAGTACTTC
>.|TRBV27|TRBJ1-2|.
CARWEPEYGYTF
TGTGCCAGATGGGAGCCAGAATATGGCTACACCTTC
>.|TRBV7-3|TRBJ2-2|.
CASSLQRGELFF
TGTGCCAGCAGCTTACAGCGCGGGGAGCTGTTTTTT
>.|TRBV14|TRBJ2-5|TRBD2
CASSLIAGGPQETQYF
TGTGCCAGCAGCCTTATAGCGGGAGGGCCCCAAGAGACCCAGTACTTC
>.|TRBV29-1|TRBJ2-3|.
CSVGLQGTQYF
TGCAGCGTGGGTCTCCAAGGGACGCAGTATTTT
>.|TRBV7-8|TRBJ1-2|.
CASSLSAALVDGYTF
TGTGCCAGCAGCTTATCGGCAGCCCTAGTTGATGGCTACACCTTC
>.|TRBV5-4|TRBJ2-4|.
CASSFDQGYGNIQYF
TGTGCCAGCAGCTTCGACCAGGGTTACGGAAACATTCAGTACTTC